The 26 T cell receptor beta chains below all came from one sample that was sequenced in a study of blood T cells in healthy people across ages. Then a second PCR, running about 7 to 11 cycles, was carried out with a sample-barcoded 5' primer and a J-beta primer mix. MiXCR, run by TCRdb on the 5' RACE reads, gives a single entry per CDR3 protein. Of just under 900,000 distinct CDR3 sequences in the sample, more than 25% were seen once. The sample consisted of blood. The receptors stem from an elderly woman in good health.

This clonotype was seen at least ten times. The chain has TRBV9 and TRBJ2-5; 8 bases are shared with TRBD2. V was clipped by 4 bases and J by 5 bases; unmatched bases: 10. The CDR3 extends over 15 amino acids. Germline V gene sequence: CDR1 SGDLS, CDR2 YYNGEE. CDR3 DNA: TGTGCCAGCAGCCAGAGCGGGGGATTTACTGAGACCCAGTACTTC. It codes for CASSQSGGFTETQYF.

About this clonotype: A much larger clone differs from this one at a single base, so this may be a read error. This chain connects TRBV15 to TRBJ2-5; 8 nucleotides line up with TRBD2. Trimming removed 2 bases from V and 11 bases from J; junction bases left unmatched: 10. Germline V gene lookup returns CDR1 LNHNV and CDR2 YYDKDF (reference sequence). This CDR3 spans 14 amino acids. The CDR3 DNA follows: TGTGCCACCAGCAGATATGAAGCGGGGGTTGAGCAGTACTTC. It is translated as CATSRYEAGVEQYF.

Only a few counts were recorded for this clonotype. V usage is TRBV6-5 and J usage is TRBJ1-1; D may be TRBD1 (5 bases). The germline gives CDR1 MNHEY, CDR2 SVGAGI. Trimming left V 0 bases short and J 5 bases short, with 13 bases between. This CDR3 has 15 amino acids. In DNA, the CDR3 is TGTGCCAGCAGTTACTCGCAGGGTGGACGAACTGAAGCTTTCTTT. Translation: CASSYSQGGRTEAFF.

This chain joins TRBV6-6 and TRBJ1-1, with 8 bases fitting TRBD1. Germline CDR1 reads MNHNY; CDR2 reads SVGAGI (reference sequence). V was clipped by 4 bases and J by 1 base; unmatched bases: 5. This CDR3 has 15 residues. CDR3 protein: CASSFLQGGNTEAFF. CDR3 in DNA: TGTGCCAGCAGTTTCCTACAGGGGGGGAACACTGAAGCTTTCTTT.

This clonotype occurred a few times. The gene calls are TRBV6-5 and TRBJ2-2; D possibly corresponds to TRBD1 (6 bases). V was pared by 10 bases and J by 4 bases, with 16 bases between. CDR1 MNHEY and CDR2 SVGAGI come from the germline V gene. CDR3 length: 14 amino acids. CDR3 coding DNA: TGTGCCACCGGGGCCGGACAGATCACCGGGGAGCTGTTTTTT. The encoded protein is CATGAGQITGELFF.

In this sample, this clonotype turned up a few times. The rearrangement uses TRBV4-1 and TRBJ2-5, with D maybe TRBD2 (5 bases). Germline V CDR1 and CDR2: MGHRA, YSYEKL. Between the trimmed V and J ends, which lost 0 bases and 11 bases, there was a span of 19 bases. The CDR3 has 15 amino acids. The CDR3 DNA is TGCGCCAGCAGCCAAGATTTGGGCCCGATCGGGGAGCAGTACTTC. Its translation is CASSQDLGPIGEQYF.

This chain joins TRBV7-2 and TRBJ2-2; 13 bases fit TRBD2. Germline CDR1 is SGHTA and CDR2 is FQGNSA. The J segment lost 6 bases and the V segment lost 3 bases, leaving 1 base of the junction unmatched. The CDR3 is made up of 15 amino acids. Written as DNA, the CDR3 is TGTGCCAGCAGCTTTGGACTAGCGGGGGCCGGGGAGCTGTTTTTT. Translation: CASSFGLAGAGELFF.

This clonotype was seen repeatedly, ten times or more. The chain recombines TRBV7-2 with TRBJ1-5, with D uncertain. CDR3 length equals 12 residues. Germline CDR1 is SGHTA and CDR2 is FQGNSA. Trimming took off 3 bases at V and 0 bases at J, with 0 bases between the two ends. Here the CDR3 DNA reads TGTGCCAGCAGCTTTAGCAATCAGCCCCAGCATTTT. Protein sequence: CASSFSNQPQHF.

On this clonotype itself: The germline gene is not matched at one end of the junction; a read error may be the cause. The chain combines TRBV5-1 with TRBJ2-5, with a tentative D call TRBD2 (5 bases). This CDR3 spans 14 amino acids. Per germline, CDR1 SGHRS and CDR2 YFSETQ. CDR3 sequence reads: CASSLEASQGTQYF. In nucleotides, the CDR3 is TGCGCCAGCAGCTTGGAGGCTAGCCAAGGGACCCAGTACTTC.

This clonotype was picked up a small number of times. This may be a read error: a much more frequent sequence differs by one nucleotide. The chain is built from TRBV7-2 and TRBJ2-1; possible D gene TRBD2, 6 bases. TRBJ2-7 matches the DNA end more closely, so the J call is doubtful. The V gene's germline CDR1 is SGHTA and CDR2 FQGNSA. This CDR3 is 15 amino acids long. In nucleotides, the CDR3 is TGTGCCAGCAGCCCCACCGGGAGCTCCTACAATGAGCAGTACTTC. It translates to CASSPTGSSYNEQYF.

This clonotype was recorded at least ten times. The chain carries TRBV5-1 and TRBJ2-1; 9 positions agree with TRBD1. V lost 0 bases, J lost 2 bases, and 3 bases stayed unmatched. The CDR3 is made up of 16 amino acids. Germline values: CDR1 SGHRS, CDR2 YFSETQ. CDR3 in DNA: TGCGCCAGCAGCTTGGGGGGGACAGGGCCCTACAATGAGCAGTTCTTC. This gives the protein CASSLGGTGPYNEQFF.

V usage is TRBV27 and J usage is TRBJ2-3; D gene uncertain. Germline V gives CDR1 MNHEY, CDR2 SMNVEV (reference sequence). The CDR3 has 14 residues. Deletions cut 4 bases from V and 4 bases from J, with 12 bases between. The CDR3 DNA follows: TGTGCCAGCAGTTCGTCTGGTTGGGCAGATACGCAGTATTTT. It yields the protein CASSSSGWADTQYF.

This clonotype was seen more than once but under ten times. The chain combines TRBV30 with TRBJ1-6; D ambiguous. The length of the CDR3 is 13 residues. V dropped 1 base and J dropped 10 bases, with 11 bases sitting between them. Germline V gives CDR1 GTSNPN, CDR2 SVGIG (reference sequence). In DNA form, the CDR3 reads TGTGCCTGGAGTGCGGGCCCGGGGTCACCCCTCCACTTT. This encodes CAWSAGPGSPLHF.

There are many counts of this clonotype. The chain combines TRBV24-1 with TRBJ2-3; either TRBD1 or TRBD2 may fit D (5 bases each). Germline V lookup: CDR1 KGHDR, CDR2 SFDVKD. The CDR3 loop spans 17 amino acids. Trimming pared 4 bases from V and 4 bases from J, leaving 20 bases between. CDR3 coding DNA: TGTGCCACCAGTGACCCTTCGAGTGCAGGGCGGGCAGATACGCAGTATTTT. Its protein is CATSDPSSAGRADTQYF.

V and J are TRBV20-1 and TRBJ2-1; 12 nucleotides align to TRBD2. The CDR3 has 15 residues. Trimming cost V 6 bases and J 6 bases; bases outside gene matches: 9. Germline V lookup: CDR1 DFQATT, CDR2 SNEGSKA (reference sequence). In DNA, the CDR3 is TGCAGTGCCCCCGGACTAGCGGGATTCCGCAATGAGCAGTTCTTC. This translates into CSAPGLAGFRNEQFF.

Ten or more counts support this clonotype. DNA for the CDR3: TGTGCCAGCAGCTTAGGATCTGGGAGAGAGACCCAGTACTTC. Its translation is CASSLGSGRETQYF. The genes are TRBV7-2 and TRBJ2-5; D is perhaps TRBD2 (5 bases). CDR3 length: 14 amino acids. Germline CDR1 is SGHTA and CDR2 is FQGNSA. Trimming removed 1 base at V and 4 bases at J, with 10 bases between.

The table lists this clonotype with many counts. The chain joins TRBV7-9 to TRBJ2-1; TRBD2 matches at 15 bases. This CDR3 has 16 residues. The V segment lost 4 bases and the J segment 9 bases; nucleotides outside the gene matches: 7. Germline V gene lookup returns CDR1 SEHNR and CDR2 FQNEAQ (reference sequence). CDR3 amino acids: CASSSGLAGGTGEQFF. In DNA, the CDR3 is TGTGCCAGCAGCTCGGGACTAGCGGGGGGTACTGGTGAGCAGTTCTTC.

This clonotype came up a few times. V is TRBV9 and J is TRBJ2-3, with 7 bases lining up with TRBD2. The germline V gene has CDR1 SGDLS and CDR2 YYNGEE. With 3 bases clipped from V and 2 bases from J, the junction kept 9 bases outside the gene matches. The CDR3 has 16 residues. CDR3 sequence: CASSARGAGDTDTQYF. The DNA of the CDR3 is TGTGCCAGCAGCGCGAGAGGTGCGGGGGACACAGATACGCAGTATTTT.

There are many counts of this clonotype. The chain links TRBV7-2 to TRBJ1-1; possibly TRBD1 for D (5 bases). The V and J ends lost 3 bases and 11 bases respectively, with 19 bases between them. Germline V gene data show CDR1 as SGHTA and CDR2 as FQGNSA. CDR3 length equals 14 residues. CDR3 sequence: CASSLGQGRSFAFF. For the CDR3, the DNA is TGTGCCAGCAGCTTGGGGCAGGGCAGGTCCTTTGCTTTCTTT.

This clonotype came up a few times. This sequence joins TRBV4-3 and TRBJ2-2; D is undetermined. The germline gives CDR1 LGHNA, CDR2 YSLEER. With 6 bases removed from V and 11 bases from J, the gap between germline ends came to 16 bases. The CDR3 covers 13 residues. The CDR3 sequence is CASSNLNSLELFF. The CDR3 DNA reads as TGCGCCAGCAGTAATCTAAACTCCCTAGAGCTGTTTTTT.

This clonotype was seen ten or more times. The V gene is TRBV5-6, the J gene TRBJ2-7, with D unclear. The V and J ends lost 4 bases and 7 bases respectively, with 6 bases between them. CDR3 length equals 10 residues. Germline CDR1 and CDR2: SGHDT and YYEEEE. The CDR3 region is CASSGQEQYF. The CDR3 nucleotides are TGTGCCAGCAGCGGGCAGGAGCAGTACTTC.

This sequence joins TRBV6-6 and TRBJ1-1; D is ambiguous. This CDR3 has 14 residues. Deletions cut 0 bases from V and 7 bases from J, with 12 bases between. Germline V gives CDR1 MNHNY, CDR2 SVGAGI (reference sequence). As DNA, the CDR3 is TGTGCCAGCAGTTACTCGATGGAGAGTCTTGAAGCTTTCTTT. It codes for CASSYSMESLEAFF.

This clonotype was counted many times. The chain combines TRBV12-3 or TRBV12-4 with TRBJ1-5, with D possibly being TRBD1 (6 bases). Trimming stripped 2 bases from V and 6 bases from J, with 11 bases between. The CDR3 consists of 14 residues. The CDR3 DNA reads as TGTGCCAGCAGTTTAAGGGGGGTAAGTCAGCCCCAGCATTTT. As protein: CASSLRGVSQPQHF.

The chain couples TRBV7-2 to TRBJ1-1, with unresolved D. The CDR3 extends over 16 amino acids. Trimming took off 0 bases at V and 8 bases at J, with 19 bases between the two ends. Germline CDR1 and CDR2: SGHTA and FQGNSA. DNA of the CDR3: TGTACCAGCAGCTTAGCAACATCCGGGTTCGGAGTGGAAGCTTTCTTT. Amino acids: CTSSLATSGFGVEAFF.

The chain is built from TRBV5-4 and TRBJ2-7; 7 bases fit TRBD2. The length of the CDR3 is 15 residues. Germline CDR1 SGHNT, CDR2 YYREEE (reference sequence). V lost 0 bases, J lost 2 bases, and 5 bases stayed unmatched. CDR3 in amino acids: CASSLGTSETYEQYF. In DNA, the CDR3 is TGTGCCAGCAGCTTGGGAACTAGCGAGACCTACGAGCAGTACTTC.

Note on this clonotype: This may stem from a read error, because a much larger clone lies one nucleotide away. CDR3 loop: CASSRTTGTGVGQFF. The CDR3 DNA sequence: TGTGCCAGCAGCCGCACGACCGGGACAGGGGTCGGGCAGTTCTTC. This chain connects TRBV3-1 to TRBJ2-1; 10 bases match TRBD1. The CDR3 consists of 15 residues. Trimming at V came to 4 bases and at J to 12 bases, leaving 12 bases not matched to a gene. Germline-derived CDR1 and CDR2 are LGHDT and YNNKEL (reference sequence).